The clone carrying this T cell receptor beta chain was seen more than once but under ten times. The source of the sample is a study of blood T cell repertoires in COVID-19. Study as a whole: Specimens from acute and convalescent COVID-19 originated in the United States, Italy and Spain. Sources were T cells, B-cell-depleted T cells, or PBMCs; the material itself was cDNA or gDNA.

The CDR3 consists of 15 residues. The V segment lost 3 bases and the J segment 3 bases; nucleotides outside the gene matches: 6. Germline V gene data show CDR1 as LNHDA and CDR2 as SQIVND (reference sequence). TCRdb's copy holds only in-frame clones and misses some; the assay was immunoSEQ multiplex PCR. The data show around 290,000 clones, around 89% seen once. The sample was peripheral blood. The sequence was obtained from a man aged 40-49 years with acute or convalescent COVID-19. V usage is TRBV19 and J usage is TRBJ2-3, with 7 bases fitting TRBD2. The CDR3 spells CASSMWGEGTDTQYF. The CDR3 DNA is TGTGCCAGTAGTATGTGGGGGGAGGGAACAGATACGCAGTATTTT.